Described below is a single T cell receptor (beta chain) sequence and its context. A second roughly 6 to 11 cycle PCR used barcoded and J-beta primers. MiXCR, run by TCRdb on the 5' RACE reads, gives a single entry per CDR3 protein. The data show over 1,200,000 distinct CDR3 sequences, roughly 64% seen once. These data originate in a study of blood T cells in healthy people across ages. Trimming pared 5 bases from V and 0 bases from J, leaving 11 bases between. The CDR3 sequence is 16 residues long. Germline CDR1 is KGHSH and CDR2 is LQKENI. The TCR originated in a man younger than 35 in good health. The chain recombines TRBV18 with TRBJ2-6, with D tentatively TRBD1 (6 bases). The source material was blood. In nucleotides, the CDR3 is TGTGCCAGCTCATCCGGGGACACCTCTGGGGCCAACGTCCTGACTTTC. Translation gives CASSSGDTSGANVLTF.